Each of the 23 T cell receptor beta chains below was sequenced from the same sample in a study of cytomegalovirus exposure and HLA in healthy donors. With 60 Vbeta and 13 Jbeta primers, the PCR was carried out. Assay used: immunoSEQ multiplex PCR; TCRdb lists only in-frame clones, some missing. The sample carries about 180,000 clones, around 73% recorded once. What was sequenced was PBMCs. Receptor source: a man aged 60 to 75 in good health and CMV-seronegative.

This chain links TRBV5-1 with TRBJ2-1; 8 bases line up with TRBD2. CDR3 length: 15 residues. Germline CDR1 is SGHRS and CDR2 is YFSETQ. J was trimmed by 5 bases and V by 0 bases; bases with no gene match: 4. DNA for the CDR3: TGCGCCAGCAGCTTGGTGCGGGGGGAGAACAATGAGCAGTTCTTC. Encoded protein: CASSLVRGENNEQFF.

The chain employs TRBV15 and TRBJ1-1; possibly TRBD1 for D (5 bases). Between the trimmed V and J ends, which lost 5 bases and 0 bases, there was a span of 7 bases. CDR1 is LNHNV, CDR2 YYDKDF, per germline (reference sequence). This CDR3 comprises 13 residues. CDR3 residues: CATSQGMNTEAFF. CDR3 nucleotide sequence: TGTGCCACCAGCCAGGGCATGAACACTGAAGCTTTCTTT.

This clone has just one count. The chain combines TRBV2 with TRBJ2-7; D is uncertain. Germline V gene data show CDR1 as SNHLY and CDR2 as FYNNEI. Trimming shortened V by 1 base and J by 7 bases, and 8 bases separated the two germline ends. This CDR3 is 12 amino acids long. The CDR3, as DNA: TGTGCCAGCAGTGAAGTGAACGGGGAGCAGTACTTC. Its protein product is CASSEVNGEQYF.

The chain combines TRBV14 with TRBJ2-3; the D gene is possibly TRBD2 (5 bases). This CDR3 has 17 residues. The V end was cut by 1 base, the J end by 0 bases, with 14 bases between. Looked up from germline, CDR1 is SGHDN and CDR2 is FVKESK. CDR3 region: CASSQAVGDSSTDTQYF. In nucleotides, the CDR3 is TGTGCCAGCAGCCAAGCGGTCGGGGATTCCAGCACAGATACGCAGTATTTT.

The CDR3 DNA reads TGTGCCAGCACCCGGGGACATCGCACAGATACGCAGTATTTT. Its translation: CASTRGHRTDTQYF. The rearrangement joins TRBV6-5 to TRBJ2-3, with D possibly being TRBD1 (6 bases). Deletions cut 7 bases from V and 1 base from J, with 12 bases between. The length of the CDR3 is 14 residues. Germline CDR1 reads MNHEY; CDR2 reads SVGAGI.

The genes are TRBV7-7 and TRBJ2-5; 7 bases match TRBD1. Germline V lookup: CDR1 SSHAT, CDR2 FNYEAQ (reference sequence). This CDR3 region has 14 residues. V lost 5 bases to trimming and J lost 2 bases; unmatched junction nucleotides: 5. The CDR3 is CASSPPGQQETQYF. DNA for the CDR3: TGTGCCAGCAGCCCTCCGGGACAGCAAGAGACCCAGTACTTC.

This clone was observed a handful of times. The chain carries TRBV7-3 and TRBJ1-1; D unclear. Trimming left V 5 bases short and J 1 base short, with 11 bases between. The CDR3 runs to 14 residues. Per germline, CDR1 SGHTA and CDR2 FQGTGA. CDR3 amino acids: CASSQDSPNTEAFF. CDR3 in DNA: TGTGCCAGCAGCCAGGACTCTCCGAACACTGAAGCTTTCTTT.

V usage is TRBV5-1 and J usage is TRBJ2-1, with no clear D. V lost 0 bases and J 7 bases, leaving 14 bases between the germline ends. Germline V CDR1 and CDR2: SGHRS, YFSETQ. The CDR3 extends over 15 amino acids. The CDR3 loop reads CASSLDNTIWNEQFF. DNA for the CDR3: TGCGCCAGCAGCTTGGACAACACAATCTGGAATGAGCAGTTCTTC.

This sequence joins TRBV19 and TRBJ1-2; D unresolved. CDR3 length equals 13 residues. CDR1 is LNHDA and CDR2 is SQIVND in the germline V gene (reference sequence). V was pared by 8 bases and J by 3 bases, with 13 bases between. DNA for the CDR3: TGTGCCAGTGCCCAGAGGGCCCACTATGGCTACACCTTC. This gives the protein CASAQRAHYGYTF.

This clone has more than one count but fewer than ten. The chain joins TRBV7-2 to TRBJ2-2; tentatively, D is TRBD2 (6 bases). This CDR3 has 18 residues. V was shortened by 6 bases and J by 1 base, with 21 bases between the two germline ends. Germline V gives CDR1 SGHTA, CDR2 FQGNSA. The CDR3 sequence: CASSRDLGGALNTGELFF. The DNA of the CDR3 is TGTGCCAGCAGTCGAGACTTGGGCGGGGCCCTGAACACCGGGGAGCTGTTTTTT.

The CDR3 loop is CASSLQASTDTQYF. The CDR3, as DNA: TGTGCCAGCAGCTTACAGGCTAGCACAGATACGCAGTATTTT. The J gene is TRBJ2-3, the V gene TRBV7-2, with D unclear. V was cut by 2 bases and J by 0 bases, with 6 bases left in between. CDR1 SGHTA and CDR2 FQGNSA come from the germline V gene. There are 14 residues in the CDR3.

J is TRBJ1-6 and V is TRBV5-1, with a possible D match to TRBD1 (6 bases). The germline V and J ends were trimmed by 6 bases and 7 bases, with 11 bases remaining between them. The CDR3 has 13 residues. CDR1 and CDR2 (germline): SGHRS, YFSETQ. In nucleotides, the CDR3 is TGCGCCAGCAATCAGGGGCAGAATTCACCCCTCCACTTT. Translating gives CASNQGQNSPLHF.

As concerns this clone: Mismatch with germline at one junction end may stem from a read error. The rearrangement uses TRBV5-6 and TRBJ2-5; 8 bases agree with TRBD2. The CDR3 sequence is 15 residues long. Germline CDR1 reads SGHDT; CDR2 reads YYEEEE. The CDR3 sequence is CVSSLAGGRKETQYF. The CDR3, as DNA: TGTGTCAGCAGCTTGGCGGGGGGAAGGAAAGAGACCCAGTACTTC.

The chain combines TRBV29-1 with TRBJ2-7; 7 bases fit TRBD2. Germline V gene lookup returns CDR1 SQVTM and CDR2 ANQGSEA. The CDR3 runs to 13 residues. With V trimmed by 4 bases and J by 4 bases, 7 bases remained unmatched. The CDR3 loop is CSVGGDGGYEQYF. The CDR3 nucleotides read TGCAGCGTTGGGGGGGACGGGGGGTACGAGCAGTACTTC.

This chain links TRBV7-8 with TRBJ2-3, with D possibly TRBD2 on 5 matching bases. V shed 2 bases and J shed 2 bases, with 17 bases lying between them. Germline V lookup: CDR1 SGHVS, CDR2 FQNEAQ. The CDR3 sequence is 17 residues long. CDR3 residues: CASSLLPPGIPTDTQYF. The CDR3 DNA reads TGTGCCAGCAGCTTACTGCCCCCGGGAATCCCCACAGATACGCAGTATTTT.

The chain couples TRBV19 to TRBJ1-1; 9 nucleotides match TRBD1. The CDR3 is made up of 15 amino acids. From germline, CDR1 is LNHDA and CDR2 SQIVND (reference sequence). V lost 3 bases to trimming and J lost 5 bases; unmatched junction nucleotides: 7. CDR3 DNA sequence: TGTGCCAGTAGTATCAGGGACAGGGTCGATACTGAAGCTTTCTTT. Its translation is CASSIRDRVDTEAFF.

V and J are TRBV29-1 and TRBJ2-3, with 9 bases that match TRBD2. From germline, CDR1 is SQVTM and CDR2 ANQGSEA. CDR3 length: 14 residues. The CDR3 loop reads CGSGAGGPTDTQYF. The DNA for the CDR3 is TGCGGCTCGGGGGCGGGGGGGCCGACAGATACGCAGTATTTT.

The chain carries TRBV7-2 and TRBJ2-6; D uncertain. Germline CDR1 and CDR2: SGHTA and FQGNSA. The CDR3 has 14 residues. Trimming shortened V by 7 bases and J by 4 bases, and 11 bases separated the two germline ends. Here the CDR3 reads CASTGVVGANVLTF. DNA for the CDR3: TGTGCCAGCACCGGAGTAGTAGGGGCCAACGTCCTGACTTTC.

The chain combines TRBV7-8 with TRBJ1-2, with D possibly matching TRBD1 (6 bases). This CDR3 spans 15 amino acids. Trimming removed 4 bases at V and 1 base at J, with 13 bases between. The germline V gene encodes CDR1 SGHVS and CDR2 FQNEAQ. CDR3 bases: TGTGCCAGCAGCTCGCGGACAGAGAATAACTATGGCTACACCTTC. Translation gives CASSSRTENNYGYTF.

The rearrangement uses TRBV5-4 and TRBJ1-2; D possibly corresponds to TRBD1 (6 bases). Germline V gene lookup returns CDR1 SGHNT and CDR2 YYREEE (reference sequence). Trimming took 0 bases from V and 2 from J, leaving 11 bases between them. The length of the CDR3 is 15 residues. The CDR3 DNA follows: TGTGCCAGCAGCTTGGACCCTACAGGGAACTATGGCTACACCTTC. It translates to CASSLDPTGNYGYTF. The full variable domain, its missing parts supplied by reference TRBV5-4 and TRBJ1-2, is ETGVTQSPTHLIKTRGQQVTLRCSSQSGHNTVSWYQQALGQGPQFIFQYYREEENGRGNFPPRFSGLQFPNYSSELNVNALELDDSALYLCASSLDPTGNYGYTFGSGTRLTVV.

V gene TRBV2 combines with J gene TRBJ1-1; D uncertain. V was clipped by 7 bases and J by 5 bases, with 11 bases between them. The CDR3 loop spans 12 amino acids. The V gene's germline CDR1 is SNHLY and CDR2 FYNNEI. CDR3 sequence (DNA): TGTGCCAGCACCGGTGGAGGGACTGAAGCTTTCTTT. This codes for CASTGGGTEAFF.

For this clone: Other nucleotide sequences from this sample produce the same CDR3. This chain uses TRBV6-5 with TRBJ1-2, with D hard to call. Trimming took 6 bases from V and 2 from J, leaving 10 bases between them. Germline lookup yields CDR1 MNHEY and CDR2 SVGAGI. This CDR3 has 13 residues. Here the CDR3 reads CASRPTGNYGYTF. DNA for the CDR3: TGTGCCAGCAGACCGACTGGGAACTATGGCTACACCTTC.

This chain joins TRBV10-3 and TRBJ1-2, with D possibly TRBD1 on 5 matching bases. Between the trimmed V and J ends, which lost 3 bases and 5 bases, there was a span of 16 bases. The CDR3 runs to 15 residues. Germline V gene sequence: CDR1 ENHRY, CDR2 SYGVKD. CDR3 loop: CAISDPMLGPYGYTF. Written as DNA, the CDR3 is TGTGCCATCAGTGACCCGATGCTGGGGCCATATGGCTACACCTTC.